This T cell receptor beta chain was obtained from a study of blood T cell repertoires in COVID-19. Across the whole study: The cDNA or gDNA used as material had been derived from T cells, B-cell-depleted T cells, or PBMCs.

With 7 bases removed from V and 1 base from J, the gap between germline ends came to 13 bases. The CDR3 contains 14 residues. Per the germline V gene, CDR1 is WSHSY and CDR2 is SAAADI. Two negative PCRs, clearance, or symptom resolution characterized the recovered Cohort 3 donors. As originally analysed: Nucleated cell number was recorded as an estimate derived from reference gene primer amplification. Repertoires were generated with immunoSEQ multiplex PCR, while TCRdb's copy carries only in-frame clones and drops some. The V and J calls and clone size come from that table; D and trimming were worked out from the DNA. The sample holds 310,000 or so clones, around nine tenths seen once.

The TCR was taken from a woman aged 40 to 55 who had recovered from COVID-19. Sequenced: PBMCs or T cells enriched from blood (not recorded which). J is TRBJ2-5 and V is TRBV10-2; possible D gene TRBD2, 6 bases. The chain's CDR3 is CASTLRLGQETQYF. CDR3 in DNA: TGCGCCAGCACCCTCCGACTAGGCCAAGAGACCCAGTACTTC.